This T cell receptor beta chain originates from a study of blood T cell repertoires in COVID-19. For the study at large: COVID-19 samples collected from the United States, Italy and Spain covered acute and convalescent phases.

Profiled with immunoSEQ multiplex PCR; TCRdb holds only in-frame clones, not every one. The data contain more than 300,000 clones, roughly 86% of them singletons. This CDR3 contains 15 residues. Losses at the gene ends were 0 bases for V and 0 bases for J; bases not matched to a gene: 1. Germline CDR1 is MNHEY and CDR2 is SMNVEV (reference sequence). The receptor's source is a man between 40 and 49 years old in a cohort exposed to, infected with or recovered from COVID-19 (not recorded which). The material sequenced was PBMCs or T cells enriched from blood (not recorded which). The rearrangement joins TRBV27 to TRBJ2-7, with 8 positions matching TRBD2. Here the CDR3 DNA reads TGTGCCAGCAGTTTATCCGGGGGGGCCTCCTACGAGCAGTACTTC. This gives the protein CASSLSGGASYEQYF.